The 13 T cell receptor beta chains below were found in one sample sequenced in a study of CXCR3-negative and CXCR3-positive naive CD8 T cells (dated by TCRdb to between 2017 and 2020). The data were produced on a NextSeq 550. The Human TCR Profiling Kit (MiLaboratory) was used to prepare UMI-labeled 5' RACE TRB cDNA libraries. The reads were reprocessed in TCRdb, with one entry per CDR3 protein sequence and no accompanying DNA. The sample's table covers under 70,000 distinct CDR3 sequences. Together, the top ten hold approximately 22% of the sample. The source material was memory CD8+ T cells from blood. This specimen's cell subset or site label, interpreted: conventional CD8+ memory T cells (TMEM), sorted as controls. These receptors were obtained from a human donor in good health. Some clones in this sample may be carry-over from other donors' samples.

V gene TRBV10-3 combines with J gene TRBJ2-3; TCRdb reports TRBD1, a call that lacks DNA to check it against. The CDR3 totals 15 residues. The germline gives CDR1 ENHRY, CDR2 SYGVKD. The CDR3 sequence: CANKESGGTTDTQYF.

V is TRBV21-1 and J is TRBJ2-6; TCRdb's assignment of TRBD2 cannot be checked, as there is no DNA. TRBV21-1 is shown as a pseudogene. CDR3 size: 13 residues. This chain's CDR3 is CASKKGETNVLTF.

V and J are TRBV9 and TRBJ2-3; without DNA, the TCRdb call of TRBD2 cannot be checked. The CDR3 spans 15 residues. Germline V gene sequence: CDR1 SGDLS, CDR2 YYNGEE. The CDR3 loop is CASSVGGLAVDTQYF.

This chain links TRBV28 with TRBJ1-1; TCRdb lists TRBD1, though no DNA is available to test this call. Germline loops: CDR1 MDHEN, CDR2 SYDVKM. The CDR3 is made up of 16 amino acids. CDR3 sequence reads: CASSFRYREMDTEAFF.

The chain combines TRBV4-1 with TRBJ2-7; with no DNA, the TCRdb D assignment of TRBD1 cannot be verified. This CDR3 has 18 amino acids. Germline assignment: CDR1 MGHRA and CDR2 YSYEKL. CDR3 region: CASSQVLLPGQGADEQYF.

The chain couples TRBV6-4 to TRBJ2-1; TCRdb's assignment of TRBD1 cannot be checked, as there is no DNA. This CDR3 is 14 amino acids long. CDR1 and CDR2 (germline): MRHNA, SNTAGT. This CDR3 reads CATRGGLTYNEQFF.

J is TRBJ1-1 and V is TRBV6-5. The germline V gene encodes CDR1 MNHEY and CDR2 SVGAGI. CDR3 length: 14 amino acids. The CDR3 here is CASSFRTENTEAFF.

The rearrangement joins TRBV20-1 to TRBJ2-7; TCRdb's D gene call, TRBD2, goes unchecked for lack of DNA. CDR3 length equals 19 residues. In germline, CDR1 is DFQATT, CDR2 SNEGSKA (reference sequence). CDR3 in amino acids: CSARDPRTSGETGPYEQYF.

The J gene is TRBJ2-3, the V gene TRBV29-1; TCRdb's assignment of TRBD2 cannot be checked, as there is no DNA. The CDR3 has 15 residues. Per the germline V gene, CDR1 is SQVTM and CDR2 is ANQGSEA. The CDR3 here is CSVEDWEAQPDTQYF.

The chain employs TRBV29-1 and TRBJ2-7; absent DNA, TCRdb's TRBD1 call cannot be checked. Germline CDR1 SQVTM, CDR2 ANQGSEA. The CDR3 runs 15 residues. This CDR3 is CSVLLWDTASVEQYF.

The V call is TRBV29-1, the J call TRBJ2-1. The germline V gene has CDR1 SQVTM and CDR2 ANQGSEA. This CDR3 is 12 amino acids long. CDR3: CSVDFGLNEQFF.

V usage is TRBV9 and J usage is TRBJ2-1; TCRdb selects TRBD1, and the lack of DNA leaves this call unchecked. CDR1 is SGDLS, CDR2 YYNGEE, per germline. This CDR3 is 15 amino acids long. This CDR3 reads CASSPEPGPNNEQFF.

This chain uses TRBV2 with TRBJ1-1. Germline V gives CDR1 SNHLY, CDR2 FYNNEI. This CDR3 contains 13 residues. CDR3 sequence: CASRRWEDTEAFF.